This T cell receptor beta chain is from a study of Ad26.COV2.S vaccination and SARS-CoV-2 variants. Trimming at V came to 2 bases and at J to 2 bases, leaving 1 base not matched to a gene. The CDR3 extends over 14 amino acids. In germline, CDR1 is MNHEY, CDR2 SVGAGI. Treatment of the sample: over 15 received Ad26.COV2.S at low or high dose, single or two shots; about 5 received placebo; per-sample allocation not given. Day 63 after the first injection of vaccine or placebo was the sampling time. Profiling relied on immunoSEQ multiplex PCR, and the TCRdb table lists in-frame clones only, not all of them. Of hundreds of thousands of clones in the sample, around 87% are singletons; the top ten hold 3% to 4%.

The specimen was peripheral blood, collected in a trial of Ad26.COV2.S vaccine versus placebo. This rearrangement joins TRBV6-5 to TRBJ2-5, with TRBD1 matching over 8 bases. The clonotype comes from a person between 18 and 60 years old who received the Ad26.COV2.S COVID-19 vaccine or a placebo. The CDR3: CASSYGDRQETQYF. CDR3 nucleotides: TGTGCCAGCAGTTACGGGGACAGGCAAGAGACCCAGTACTTC.